The 15 T cell receptor beta chains listed next were all sequenced from one sample in a study of T cell changes during pregnancy in multiple sclerosis. Assay used: immunoSEQ multiplex PCR; TCRdb lists only in-frame clones, some missing. Found here are 79,000 or so clones, approximately 90% of them singletons; the top ten hold 0.21%. The specimen comprised CD4+ T cells from peripheral blood mononuclear cells, sampled before pregnancy. These receptors were obtained from a female donor with multiple sclerosis, enrolled in a pregnancy study.

V and J are TRBV5-4 and TRBJ2-5; the match to TRBD1 covers 8 bases. The CDR3 runs 13 residues. Trimming took 4 bases from V and 4 from J; bases not matched to a gene: 3. CDR1 SGHNT and CDR2 YYREEE come from the germline V gene (reference sequence). The CDR3 nucleotides are TGTGCCAGCAGCGCACAGGGGGGAGAGACCCAGTACTTC. Translation gives CASSAQGGETQYF.

This clone has a single count. The chain joins TRBV19 to TRBJ2-1; 9 nucleotides line up with TRBD2. Germline-derived CDR1 and CDR2 are LNHDA and SQIVND (reference sequence). This CDR3 comprises 14 residues. V lost 7 bases to trimming and J lost 7 bases; unmatched junction nucleotides: 8. CDR3 bases: TGTGCCAGTATAGGGACTAGCCCTCGGAATGAGCAGTTCTTC. As protein: CASIGTSPRNEQFF.

The chain uses TRBV27 and TRBJ2-3; D is perhaps TRBD1 (6 bases). Germline V gene data show CDR1 as MNHEY and CDR2 as SMNVEV (reference sequence). V was clipped by 5 bases and J by 4 bases, with 25 bases between them. CDR3 length equals 18 residues. The CDR3 DNA sequence: TGTGCCAGCAGTCTTCGAACCCTACAGGGCATGGTCGCAGATACGCAGTATTTT. Amino acid sequence: CASSLRTLQGMVADTQYF.

V and J are TRBV7-6 and TRBJ2-5, with 8 bases aligning to TRBD2. CDR1 SGHVS and CDR2 FNYEAQ come from the germline V gene. The CDR3 extends over 16 amino acids. Germline trimming cut 4 bases from V and 4 bases from J; bases unmatched to any gene: 11. The CDR3 DNA sequence: TGTGCCAGCAGCTCCCCATACGGGAGGGCCGGAGAGACCCAGTACTTC. Translating it yields CASSSPYGRAGETQYF.

This clone has more than one count but fewer than ten. The chain couples TRBV18 to TRBJ1-1, with 8 bases matching TRBD1. Germline trimming cut 2 bases from V and 5 bases from J; bases unmatched to any gene: 4. Germline values: CDR1 KGHSH, CDR2 LQKENI. The length of the CDR3 is 14 residues. In nucleotides, the CDR3 is TGTGCCAGCTCACCAGTCCAGGGGGCGACTGAAGCTTTCTTT. Translation: CASSPVQGATEAFF.

This clone has a handful of counts. This chain uses TRBV2 with TRBJ1-1; 7 nucleotides agree with TRBD1. V lost 5 bases, J lost 0 bases, and 9 bases stayed unmatched. Germline CDR1 is SNHLY and CDR2 is FYNNEI. The length of the CDR3 is 16 residues. CDR3 protein: CASSSGQAQVNTEAFF. The CDR3 DNA follows: TGTGCCAGCAGTTCCGGACAGGCCCAGGTGAACACTGAAGCTTTCTTT.

This clone has only one observation. The J gene is TRBJ1-1, the V gene TRBV11-2; 7 bases map to TRBD1. The CDR3 has 14 residues. The trim removed 3 bases at V and 0 bases at J, leaving 1 base unmatched. The germline gives CDR1 SGHAT, CDR2 FQNNGV. In DNA form, the CDR3 reads TGTGCCAGCAGCTTCGGACAGGTGAACACTGAAGCTTTCTTT. Translated, it gives CASSFGQVNTEAFF.

The CDR3 sequence is CARSLALAGTHEQFF. The CDR3 bases are TGTGCCAGAAGCTTGGCACTAGCGGGAACCCATGAGCAGTTCTTC. V and J are TRBV5-3 and TRBJ2-1, with 10 bases lining up with TRBD2. TRBV5-3 is reported as an ORF; its role is uncertain. V lost 0 bases, J lost 8 bases, and 5 bases stayed unmatched. This CDR3 has 15 residues.

This clone was counted once. The chain couples TRBV19 to TRBJ1-2; 9 positions agree with TRBD1. The ends lost 4 bases at V and 6 bases at J; junction bases unmatched: 6. The germline gives CDR1 LNHDA, CDR2 SQIVND (reference sequence). The length of the CDR3 is 14 residues. The chain's CDR3 is CASSTPTGGNGYTF. DNA of the CDR3: TGTGCCAGTAGTACGCCCACAGGGGGCAATGGCTACACCTTC. Full variable domain (remainder filled in from reference TRBV19 and TRBJ1-2): DGGITQSPKYLFRKEGQNVTLSCEQNLNHDAMYWYRQDPGQGLRLIYYSQIVNDFQKGDIAEGYSVSREKKESFPLTVTSAQKNPTAFYLCASSTPTGGNGYTFGSGTRLTVV.

The chain is built from TRBV5-6 and TRBJ1-1; unclear D gene. V was shortened by 4 bases and J by 5 bases, with 15 bases between the two germline ends. The CDR3 is 14 amino acids. Germline V gives CDR1 SGHDT, CDR2 YYEEEE. The CDR3 reads CASSPPGRGTEAFF. DNA of the CDR3: TGTGCCAGCAGCCCGCCGGGAAGAGGAACTGAAGCTTTCTTT.

V is TRBV30 and J is TRBJ2-1; TRBD2 aligns across 8 bases. In germline, CDR1 is GTSNPN, CDR2 SVGIG (reference sequence). The CDR3 runs to 15 residues. J lost 0 bases, V lost 3 bases, and 4 bases had no gene match. CDR3 protein: CAWRERGSSYNEQFF. The CDR3 DNA follows: TGTGCCTGGAGGGAGCGGGGGAGCTCCTACAATGAGCAGTTCTTC.

This clone was detected only once. The chain uses TRBV11-2 and TRBJ2-2; TRBD1 might be the D (5 bases). Germline CDR1 and CDR2: SGHAT and FQNNGV. The CDR3 has 14 residues. V dropped 7 bases and J dropped 5 bases, with 14 bases sitting between them. This CDR3 reads CASTGQGWTGELFF. CDR3 DNA sequence: TGTGCCAGCACGGGCCAGGGTTGGACCGGGGAGCTGTTTTTT. The entire variable domain, with the rest obtained from reference TRBV11-2 and TRBJ2-2, is as follows: EAGVAQSPRYKIIEKRQSVAFWCNPISGHATLYWYQQILGQGPKLLIQFQNNGVVDDSQLPKDRFSAERLKGVDSTLKIQPAKLEDSAVYLCASTGQGWTGELFFGEGSRLTVL.

Only a few counts were recorded for this clone. The chain joins TRBV19 to TRBJ1-1; D not resolved. Trimming took off 9 bases at V and 0 bases at J, with 11 bases between the two ends. Germline values: CDR1 LNHDA, CDR2 SQIVND (reference sequence). CDR3 size: 13 residues. The CDR3 DNA reads TGTGCCAGAGGGAGGAAGGTGAACACTGAAGCTTTCTTT. Protein product: CARGRKVNTEAFF. The full variable domain, completed using reference TRBV19 and TRBJ1-1, is DGGITQSPKYLFRKEGQNVTLSCEQNLNHDAMYWYRQDPGQGLRLIYYSQIVNDFQKGDIAEGYSVSREKKESFPLTVTSAQKNPTAFYLCARGRKVNTEAFFGQGTRLTVV.

This chain joins TRBV19 and TRBJ2-1, with 10 nucleotides matching TRBD2. The CDR3 is made up of 15 amino acids. With 7 bases clipped from V and 7 bases from J, the junction kept 10 bases outside the gene matches. Germline assignment: CDR1 LNHDA and CDR2 SQIVND (reference sequence). The CDR3 DNA is TGTGCCAGTAAACTAAGCGGGGGGGCGTATAATGAGCAGTTCTTC. It is translated as CASKLSGGAYNEQFF.

The chain couples TRBV29-1 to TRBJ2-2, with 11 bases matching TRBD2. Trimming at V came to 7 bases and at J to 6 bases, leaving 4 bases not matched to a gene. The germline V gene has CDR1 SQVTM and CDR2 ANQGSEA. The CDR3 contains 13 residues. This CDR3 is CSGVAGGAGELFF. In nucleotides, the CDR3 is TGCAGCGGCGTAGCGGGAGGGGCCGGGGAGCTGTTTTTT.